This is a list of T cell receptor beta chains from one sample in a study of blood T cell repertoires in COVID-19. TCRdb's copy holds only in-frame clones and misses some; the assay was immunoSEQ multiplex PCR. The sample has 330,000 or so clones; approximately 86% are singletons. The sample comprised peripheral blood. These receptors all come from a man aged 25 to 40 with COVID-19, enrolled during active disease. CDR3s include the opening cysteine and the closing phenylalanine or tryptophan. A D gene is named only where the DNA matches it firmly. Rows give clone size only sometimes, using once, few, many, or a class for an expanded clone.

j_gene	v_gene	abundance	d_gene	CDR3aa	CDR3nt
TRBJ1-5	TRBV7-9	.	.	CASSSPGHSNQPQHF	TGTGCCAGCAGCTCCCCGGGACATAGCAATCAGCCCCAGCATTTT
TRBJ2-3	TRBV7-9	.	TRBD2	CASSFPSGGSTDTQYF	TGTGCCAGCAGCTTCCCTAGCGGGGGTAGCACAGATACGCAGTATTTT
TRBJ2-7	TRBV13	.	.	CASSSTTESKNSYEQYF	TGTGCCAGCAGCTCAACGACAGAGTCCAAAAACTCCTACGAGCAGTACTTC
TRBJ1-1	TRBV5-6	.	.	CASSFDRLNTEAFF	TGTGCCAGCAGCTTCGACAGGCTGAACACTGAAGCTTTCTTT
TRBJ2-5	TRBV28	.	.	CASSFLGRVGETQYF	TGTGCCAGCAGTTTTTTAGGCAGGGTTGGGGAGACCCAGTACTTC
TRBJ1-2	TRBV7-2	.	.	CASSSVGQSNYGYTF	TGTGCCAGCAGCTCAGTCGGACAGTCTAACTATGGCTACACCTTC
TRBJ1-1	TRBV5-6	.	.	CASSFIQEEAFF	TGTGCCAGCAGCTTCATACAGGAAGAAGCTTTCTTT
TRBJ2-2	TRBV3-1/TRBV3-2	.	TRBD1	CASSITAGGYTGELFF	TGTGCCAGCAGCATTACCGCAGGGGGATACACCGGGGAGCTGTTTTTT
TRBJ2-7	TRBV11-2	.	.	CASSLATYAYEQYF	TGTGCCAGCAGCTTAGCGACTTACGCCTACGAGCAGTACTTC
TRBJ2-2	TRBV27	.	.	CASNFQGSQHTGELFF	TGTGCCAGCAATTTTCAGGGGAGTCAACACACCGGGGAGCTGTTTTTT
TRBJ1-2	TRBV27	.	TRBD1	CASSLSKTGAPHYGYTF	TGTGCCAGCAGTTTATCGAAGACAGGGGCTCCCCACTATGGCTACACCTTC
TRBJ2-7	TRBV23-1	.	.	CASTTELGSYEQYF	TGCGCCAGCACTACAGAGCTTGGATCCTACGAGCAGTACTTC
TRBJ1-1	TRBV6-1	.	TRBD1	CATMQGVVNTEAFF	TGTGCCACGATGCAGGGGGTGGTGAACACTGAAGCTTTCTTT
TRBJ1-1	TRBV29-1	.	.	CSVGAGGRGAVTEAFF	TGCAGCGTAGGGGCAGGAGGCAGGGGCGCCGTTACTGAAGCTTTCTTT
TRBJ2-3	TRBV7-2	once	.	CASSSYRDTYTQYF	TGTGCCAGCAGCTCGTACCGGGATACTTATACGCAGTATTTT
TRBJ1-4	TRBV19	.	TRBD1	CATRPGQGRPFDEKLFF	TGTGCTACTCGGCCGGGACAGGGGCGTCCGTTTGATGAAAAACTGTTTTTT
TRBJ1-3	TRBV12-5	.	.	CASGLSLGGSGNTIYF	TGTGCTAGTGGTTTATCATTGGGGGGATCGGGAAACACCATATATTTT
TRBJ1-2	TRBV7-2	.	.	CASSESSGWNYGYTF	TGTGCCAGCAGCGAATCAAGCGGGTGGAACTATGGCTACACCTTC
TRBJ1-6	TRBV10-3	.	TRBD1	CAISESYGTGTFSPLHF	TGTGCCATCAGTGAGTCTTACGGGACAGGGACGTTTTCACCCCTCCACTTT
TRBJ2-7	TRBV3-1/TRBV3-2	.	.	CASSQDRGEQYF	TGTGCCAGCAGCCAAGACAGGGGCGAGCAGTACTTC
TRBJ2-7	TRBV6-2/TRBV6-3	once	.	CASSYELATSYEQYF	TGTGCCAGCAGTTACGAGCTAGCGACCTCCTACGAGCAGTACTTC
TRBJ2-2	TRBV30	.	.	CAWSVLERGDTGELFF	TGTGCCTGGAGTGTACTCGAACGCGGTGACACCGGGGAGCTGTTTTTT
TRBJ1-4	TRBV6-5	.	TRBD1	CASTGTGALLEKLFF	TGTGCCAGCACCGGGACAGGGGCGCTCCTCGAAAAACTGTTTTTT
TRBJ1-4	TRBV7-9	.	TRBD1	CASSIGGEEKLFF	TGTGCCAGCAGCATAGGGGGCGAAGAAAAACTGTTTTTT
TRBJ2-7	TRBV5-1	.	TRBD1	CASSSPDRDPYEQYF	TGCGCCAGCAGCTCACCGGACAGGGACCCCTACGAGCAGTACTTC
TRBJ1-5	TRBV7-2	.	TRBD1	CASSLAGQNQPQHF	TGTGCCAGCAGCTTAGCGGGACAGAATCAGCCCCAGCATTTT
TRBJ2-5	TRBV5-1	.	TRBD2	CASSFLADNQETQYF	TGCGCCAGCAGCTTCCTAGCGGATAACCAAGAGACCCAGTACTTC
TRBJ1-5	TRBV12-5	few	.	CASDRTANSNQPQHF	TGTGCTAGTGATCGGACAGCTAATAGCAATCAGCCCCAGCATTTT
TRBJ2-1	TRBV7-8	.	.	CASSFSDKLGGKQFF	TGTGCCAGCAGCTTTTCGGACAAGCTGGGAGGAAAGCAGTTCTTC
TRBJ2-5	TRBV7-3	.	TRBD1	CASSPSPHTGVGETQYF	TGTGCCAGCAGCCCCTCCCCCCACACAGGGGTTGGGGAGACCCAGTACTTC
TRBJ1-6	TRBV6-5	.	.	CASSGLQSDSSPLHF	TGTGCCAGCAGCGGACTGCAATCGGATAGTTCACCCCTCCACTTT
TRBJ1-2	TRBV6-5	.	.	CASSTGPNYGYTF	TGTGCCAGCAGCACAGGGCCGAACTATGGCTACACCTTC
TRBJ1-2	TRBV28	.	.	CASSLPGYSTGLYYGYTF	TGTGCCAGCAGTTTACCTGGTTACTCGACAGGCCTATACTATGGCTACACCTTC
TRBJ1-1	TRBV28	.	.	CASSFVGGTEAFF	TGTGCCAGCAGTTTTGTGGGAGGCACTGAAGCTTTCTTT
TRBJ1-2	TRBV7-2	.	.	CASSLNEARRGYGYTF	TGTGCCAGCAGCTTAAATGAGGCGCGTCGTGGGTATGGCTACACCTTC
TRBJ2-3	TRBV6-5	.	.	CASSIRGDTQYF	TGTGCCAGCAGTATAAGGGGGGATACGCAGTATTTT
TRBJ2-1	TRBV6-5	.	TRBD2	CASRGNGGDVEQFF	TGTGCCAGCAGGGGTAACGGGGGGGATGTTGAGCAGTTCTTC
TRBJ2-2	TRBV12-5	.	.	CASGAPGAMDTGELFF	TGTGCTAGTGGTGCCCCAGGGGCAATGGACACCGGGGAGCTGTTTTTT
TRBJ2-5	TRBV15	once	TRBD2	CATSLGEGRETQYF	TGTGCCACCAGCCTCGGGGAGGGCCGGGAGACCCAGTACTTC
TRBJ2-7	TRBV7-9	few	.	CASSLGQGGPYEQYF	TGTGCCAGCAGCTTGGGGCAGGGGGGTCCCTACGAGCAGTACTTC
TRBJ1-1	TRBV7-2	.	.	CASSKEGGDTEAFF	TGTGCCAGCAGCAAAGAAGGGGGGGACACTGAAGCTTTCTTT
TRBJ1-1	TRBV27	.	.	CASSLLGGNTEAFF	TGTGCCAGCAGTTTATTAGGGGGGAACACTGAAGCTTTCTTT
TRBJ2-7	TRBV7-9	.	.	CASSSDGTWATYEQYF	TGTGCCAGCAGCTCAGACGGGACATGGGCTACCTACGAGCAGTACTTC
TRBJ1-1	TRBV5-1	.	TRBD1	CASSLDGQGGTEAFF	TGCGCCAGCAGCTTGGATGGACAGGGAGGCACTGAAGCTTTCTTT
TRBJ2-7	TRBV28	.	TRBD2	CASSLSFSGRPSYEQYF	TGTGCCAGCAGTTTATCCTTTAGCGGGAGGCCCTCCTACGAGCAGTACTTC
TRBJ1-1	TRBV7-2	.	TRBD1	CASSYSGTGNTEAFF	TGTGCCAGCAGCTACTCCGGGACAGGGAACACTGAAGCTTTCTTT
TRBJ2-2	TRBV28	once	TRBD2	CASSLWTSGRTGELFF	TGTGCCAGCAGTTTATGGACTAGCGGGAGAACCGGGGAGCTGTTTTTT
TRBJ2-3	TRBV28	.	.	CASSHRADTQYF	TGTGCCAGCAGCCATCGGGCAGATACGCAGTATTTT
TRBJ2-3	TRBV24-1	.	TRBD1	CATSARDRGRWYF	TGTGCCACCAGTGCACGGGACAGGGGACGGTGGTATTTT